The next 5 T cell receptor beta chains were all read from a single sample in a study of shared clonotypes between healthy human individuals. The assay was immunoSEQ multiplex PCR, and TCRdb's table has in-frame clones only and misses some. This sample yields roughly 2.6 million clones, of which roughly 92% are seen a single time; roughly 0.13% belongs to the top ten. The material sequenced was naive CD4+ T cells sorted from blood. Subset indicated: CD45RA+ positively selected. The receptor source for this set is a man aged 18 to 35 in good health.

The CDR3 region has the DNA TGTGCCTGGAGTATCCGCGGGACGGTGGGAAACACCATATATTTT. Amino acids: CAWSIRGTVGNTIYF. The chain uses TRBV30 and TRBJ1-3; D possibly corresponds to TRBD1 (5 bases). The CDR3 loop spans 15 amino acids. In germline, CDR1 is GTSNPN, CDR2 SVGIG (reference sequence). Trimming removed 2 bases at V and 4 bases at J, with 15 bases between.

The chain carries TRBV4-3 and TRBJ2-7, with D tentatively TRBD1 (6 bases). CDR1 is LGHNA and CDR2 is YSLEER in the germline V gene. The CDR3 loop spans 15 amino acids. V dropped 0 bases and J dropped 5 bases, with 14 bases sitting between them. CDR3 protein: CASSQEEGGLDEQYF. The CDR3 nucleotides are TGCGCCAGCAGCCAAGAAGAAGGGGGTTTGGACGAGCAGTACTTC.

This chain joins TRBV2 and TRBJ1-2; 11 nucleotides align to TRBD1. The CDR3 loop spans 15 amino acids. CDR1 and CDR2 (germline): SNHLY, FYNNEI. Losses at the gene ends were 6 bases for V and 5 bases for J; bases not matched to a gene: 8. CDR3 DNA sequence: TGTGCCAGCAGCGGAACTGGGACAGGGGGGTATGGCTACACCTTC. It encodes CASSGTGTGGYGYTF.

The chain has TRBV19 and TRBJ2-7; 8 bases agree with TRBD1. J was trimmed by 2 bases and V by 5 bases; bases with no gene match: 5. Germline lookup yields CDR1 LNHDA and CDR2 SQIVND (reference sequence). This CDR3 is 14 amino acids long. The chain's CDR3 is CASSVRQGPYEQYF. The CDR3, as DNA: TGTGCCAGTAGTGTGAGACAGGGGCCCTACGAGCAGTACTTC.

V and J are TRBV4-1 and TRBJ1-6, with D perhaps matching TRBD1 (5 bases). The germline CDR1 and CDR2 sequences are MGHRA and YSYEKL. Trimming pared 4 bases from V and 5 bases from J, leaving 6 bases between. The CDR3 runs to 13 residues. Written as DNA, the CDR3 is TGCGCCAGCAGCCGGGGGGATAATTCACCCCTCCACTTT. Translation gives CASSRGDNSPLHF.